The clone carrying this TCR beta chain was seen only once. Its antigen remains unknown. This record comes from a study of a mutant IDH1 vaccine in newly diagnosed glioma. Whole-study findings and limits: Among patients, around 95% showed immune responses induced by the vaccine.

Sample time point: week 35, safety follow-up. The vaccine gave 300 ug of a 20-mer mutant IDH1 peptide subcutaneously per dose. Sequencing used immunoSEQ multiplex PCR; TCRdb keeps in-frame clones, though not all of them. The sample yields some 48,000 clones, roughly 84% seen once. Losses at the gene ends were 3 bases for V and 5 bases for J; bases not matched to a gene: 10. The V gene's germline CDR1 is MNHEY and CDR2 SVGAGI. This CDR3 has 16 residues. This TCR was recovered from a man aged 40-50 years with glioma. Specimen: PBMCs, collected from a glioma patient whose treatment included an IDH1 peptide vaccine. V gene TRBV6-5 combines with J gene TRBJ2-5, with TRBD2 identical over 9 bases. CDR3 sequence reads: CASSYGAGGSGETQYF. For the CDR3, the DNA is TGTGCCAGCAGTTATGGTGCGGGGGGGTCAGGGGAGACCCAGTACTTC.